This T cell receptor (beta chain) was retrieved from a study of cytomegalovirus exposure and HLA in healthy donors. The PCR made use of 60 Vbeta and 13 Jbeta primers. Produced via immunoSEQ multiplex PCR; TCRdb's table is partial and in-frame only. Altogether some 140,000 clones are present, roughly 80% being singletons, with the ten largest covering around 1%. With V trimmed by 4 bases and J by 5 bases, 13 bases remained unmatched. The length of the CDR3 is 16 residues. Germline V lookup: CDR1 SEHNR, CDR2 FQNEAQ (reference sequence). The J gene is TRBJ2-7, the V gene TRBV7-9; 8 bases agree with TRBD1. This clonotype was sampled from a man aged 18 to 29 in good health and CMV-seronegative. Sequencing input: PBMCs. CDR3 protein: CASSSTSGGAIHEQYF. The CDR3 DNA is TGTGCCAGCAGCTCAACCTCAGGGGGCGCGATCCACGAGCAGTACTTC.